This TCR beta chain came from a study of metastatic and nonmetastatic thyroid tumors. Study outcomes and limitations: For both blood and tumor, malignant thyroid tumors reportedly showed significantly higher TCR beta diversity than benign nodules did.

The CDR3 sequence is 14 residues long. V lost 8 bases and J 7 bases, leaving 24 bases between the germline ends. In germline, CDR1 is DFQATT, CDR2 SNEGSKA (reference sequence). As concerns this clone: Its target is not known.

TCRdb re-clonotyped the PCR reads through MiXCR. The data hold around 41,000 clones, with approximately 13% observed a single time. Every patient was untreated before thyroid surgery. Sequencing was carried out using blood. This receptor was taken from a female donor with papillary thyroid cancer or a benign thyroid nodule (not recorded which). Some clones in this sample may be carry-over from other donors' samples. The chain uses TRBV20-1 and TRBJ2-7; D gene ambiguous. Here the CDR3 reads CSSKDANVLWEQYF. Written as DNA, the CDR3 is TGCAGTTCTAAGGACGCAAACGTCTTATGGGAGCAGTACTTC.